The 9 T cell receptor beta chains given below trace back to one sample, sequenced in a study of beta chain features in type 1 diabetes. What was sequenced were expressed TCRB transcripts, since all of the isolated RNA had been reverse transcribed. Repertoires were generated with immunoSEQ multiplex PCR, while TCRdb's copy carries only in-frame clones and drops some. The sample includes 300,000 to 350,000 clones, under 8.5% seen only once; the top ten take under 0.5%. Sequencing was performed on central memory CD4+ T cells from blood. Receptor source: a woman under 30 in good health.

This chain joins TRBV5-1 and TRBJ2-1; the D call may be TRBD1 or TRBD2 (5 bases each). The CDR3 is made up of 16 amino acids. Trimming pared 4 bases from V and 2 bases from J, leaving 16 bases between. The V gene's germline CDR1 is SGHRS and CDR2 YFSETQ. CDR3 DNA sequence: TGCGCCAGCAGCCCAGGGTCCTCGAGGGCCTACAATGAGCAGTTCTTC. Protein product: CASSPGSSRAYNEQFF.

The V and J genes are TRBV7-2 and TRBJ2-6; the D is unclear. The CDR3 runs to 14 residues. CDR1 is SGHTA, CDR2 FQGNSA, per germline. V was shortened by 5 bases and J by 11 bases, with 16 bases between the two germline ends. CDR3 protein: CASSPANAGDVLTF. The DNA for the CDR3 is TGTGCCAGCAGCCCAGCCAACGCCGGAGACGTCCTGACTTTC.

The sample holds a few counts of this clone. The chain links TRBV4-3 to TRBJ2-5, with D possibly TRBD1 on 5 matching bases. Trimming shortened V by 0 bases and J by 5 bases, and 19 bases separated the two germline ends. The CDR3 contains 17 residues. The V gene's germline CDR1 is LGHNA and CDR2 YSLEER. In nucleotides, the CDR3 is TGCGCCAGCAGCCAAGATTTGTATAATCTCAGGGCGGAGACCCAGTACTTC. Protein sequence: CASSQDLYNLRAETQYF.

This chain links TRBV2 with TRBJ1-5, with TRBD1 identical over 10 bases. CDR3 length equals 14 residues. The V segment lost 6 bases and the J segment 2 bases; nucleotides outside the gene matches: 1. From germline, CDR1 is SNHLY and CDR2 FYNNEI. As DNA, the CDR3 is TGTGCCAGCAGAGGGACAGGGGGCAATCAGCCCCAGCATTTT. Its translation is CASRGTGGNQPQHF.

This clone showed up just a few times. The CDR3: CASSVGLAGAQETQYF. The CDR3 coding sequence is TGTGCCAGCAGCGTAGGACTAGCGGGTGCACAAGAGACCCAGTACTTC. The rearrangement uses TRBV9 and TRBJ2-5, with 10 positions matching TRBD2. This CDR3 has 16 amino acids. Germline V gives CDR1 SGDLS, CDR2 YYNGEE. V dropped 0 bases and J dropped 2; count of bases not matched to a gene: 4. The variable domain in full, with the rest retrieved from reference TRBV9 and TRBJ2-5, is DSGVTQTPKHLITATGQRVTLRCSPRSGDLSVYWYQQSLDQGLQFLIQYYNGEERAKGNILERFSAQQFPDLHSELNLSSLELGDSALYFCASSVGLAGAQETQYFGPGTRLLVL.

This rearrangement joins TRBV4-1 to TRBJ2-1; 15 bases match TRBD2. The germline CDR1 and CDR2 sequences are MGHRA and YSYEKL. The CDR3 totals 18 residues. V was clipped by 4 bases and J by 9 bases; unmatched bases: 13. This chain's CDR3 is CASSPRTSGRAGSFEQFF. Here the CDR3 DNA reads TGCGCCAGCAGCCCTAGGACTAGCGGGAGGGCGGGCAGTTTTGAGCAGTTCTTC.

This clone was recorded many times. The rearrangement uses TRBV5-1 and TRBJ2-2; D may be TRBD1 or TRBD2 (5 bases each). The V end was cut by 4 bases, the J end by 3 bases, with 16 bases between. The CDR3 contains 16 residues. Per the germline V gene, CDR1 is SGHRS and CDR2 is YFSETQ. As DNA, the CDR3 is TGCGCCAGCAGCCTCCGAGTGGGGGTGGACACCGGGGAGCTGTTTTTT. Translated, it gives CASSLRVGVDTGELFF.

The gene calls are TRBV6-6 and TRBJ2-7, with a weak D call TRBD1 (6 bases). Trimming removed 6 bases at V and 5 bases at J, with 17 bases between. Per the germline V gene, CDR1 is MNHNY and CDR2 is SVGAGI (reference sequence). This CDR3 region has 14 residues. The CDR3 loop is CASSYTGSFDEQYF. The CDR3 nucleotides are TGTGCCAGCAGCTATACAGGGAGCTTCGACGAGCAGTACTTC.

The chain employs TRBV5-4 and TRBJ2-2, with TRBD1 as a possible D gene (6 bases). CDR1 is SGHNT and CDR2 is YYREEE in the germline V gene (reference sequence). V was cut by 2 bases and J by 4 bases, with 18 bases left in between. CDR3 length: 17 amino acids. The CDR3 sequence: CASSFGWGPPITGELFF. CDR3 bases: TGTGCCAGCAGCTTCGGGTGGGGGCCTCCGATCACCGGGGAGCTGTTTTTT.